Shown below are 6 T cell receptor beta chains from a single sample sequenced in a study of blood T cell repertoires in COVID-19. Generated by immunoSEQ multiplex PCR, the TCRdb table keeps only in-frame clones and is missing some. The repertoire holds 300,000 to 400,000 clones, with around 90% as singletons. The material sequenced was PBMCs or T cells enriched from blood (not recorded which). The receptors derive from a man aged 30-40 years who had recovered from COVID-19.

V gene TRBV14 combines with J gene TRBJ2-5; possibly TRBD1 for D (6 bases). Trimming pared 4 bases from V and 3 bases from J, leaving 9 bases between. This CDR3 is 13 amino acids long. Germline lookup yields CDR1 SGHDN and CDR2 FVKESK. CDR3 bases: TGTGCCAGCAGCCCCTGGACAGAAGAGACCCAGTACTTC. Protein sequence: CASSPWTEETQYF. The entire variable domain, with the rest obtained from reference TRBV14 and TRBJ2-5, is as follows: EAGVTQFPSHSVIEKGQTVTLRCDPISGHDNLYWYRRVMGKEIKFLLHFVKESKQDESGMPNNRFLAERTGGTYSTLKVQPAELEDSGVYFCASSPWTEETQYFGPGTRLLVL.

The chain joins TRBV7-8 to TRBJ2-1, with 8 bases fitting TRBD1. The germline V gene encodes CDR1 SGHVS and CDR2 FQNEAQ. This CDR3 has 20 amino acids. Losses at the gene ends were 5 bases for V and 0 bases for J; bases not matched to a gene: 18. In nucleotides, the CDR3 is TGTGCCAGCAGCAATCCTCTGGGGACAGGTGCGACCGGCTCCTACAATGAGCAGTTCTTC. Translating gives CASSNPLGTGATGSYNEQFF.

V is TRBV5-1 and J is TRBJ1-2, with 8 bases fitting TRBD1. V shed 0 bases and J 6 bases; nucleotides not matched to a gene: 10. There are 16 residues in the CDR3. Germline CDR1 and CDR2: SGHRS and YFSETQ. The CDR3 is CASSLEGSGGWHGYTF. The DNA for the CDR3 is TGCGCCAGCAGCTTGGAAGGGTCAGGGGGCTGGCATGGCTACACCTTC. Drawing the rest from reference TRBV5-1 and TRBJ1-2, the complete variable domain is KAGVTQTPRYLIKTRGQQVTLSCSPISGHRSVSWYQQTPGQGLQFLFEYFSETQRNKGNFPGRFSGRQFSNSRSEMNVSTLELGDSALYLCASSLEGSGGWHGYTFGSGTRLTVV.

As concerns this clone: This sample also contains other DNA sequences that code for the same CDR3. This chain connects TRBV5-4 to TRBJ2-3; TRBD2 matches 7 bases. This CDR3 comprises 14 residues. Germline V gene data show CDR1 as SGHNT and CDR2 as YYREEE (reference sequence). The J segment lost 2 bases and the V segment lost 4 bases, leaving 4 bases of the junction unmatched. The CDR3 loop is CASSPRDYTDTQYF. The CDR3 nucleotides read TGTGCCAGCAGCCCGAGGGACTACACAGATACGCAGTATTTT.

The V call is TRBV6-5, the J call TRBJ1-1, with D possibly matching TRBD1 (5 bases). Germline V gene data show CDR1 as MNHEY and CDR2 as SVGAGI. V was cut by 0 bases and J by 4 bases, with 12 bases left in between. The CDR3 has 15 amino acids. The CDR3 region is CASSYSTVGGTEAFF. In DNA form, the CDR3 reads TGTGCCAGCAGTTACTCAACCGTCGGGGGCACTGAAGCTTTCTTT.

V usage is TRBV18 and J usage is TRBJ2-2; TRBD2 aligns across 7 bases. J was trimmed by 3 bases and V by 6 bases; bases with no gene match: 10. Germline CDR1 is KGHSH and CDR2 is LQKENI. The CDR3 contains 16 residues. CDR3 coding DNA: TGTGCCAGCTCGCCGACCGGGACTATCTACACCGGGGAGCTGTTTTTT. Protein sequence: CASSPTGTIYTGELFF.